This TCR beta chain came from a study of CD8+CD57+ T cells in acquired aplastic anemia. Points from the study as a whole: No significant patient-versus-control difference appeared in CD8+ Simpson's diversity. It was found that about 31 CD8+ CDR3 sequences were shared between patients and controls.

On this clonotype: Its antigen is as yet unknown.

Genomic DNA provided the template from which TCR beta VDJ and CDR3 profiles were obtained. TCRdb processed the reads anew with MiXCR; each CDR3 protein has one entry. Of more than 150,000 distinct CDR3 sequences listed, 40% to 50% are singletons. Germline V gene lookup returns CDR1 KGHDR and CDR2 SFDVKD. V trimming: 5 bases; J trimming: 4 bases; junction bases outside the gene matches: 8. The CDR3 runs 15 residues. What was sequenced was sorted CD4+, CD8+, or CD8+CD57+ T cells (not recorded which) from PBMCs. J is TRBJ2-3 and V is TRBV24-1; 7 positions agree with TRBD2. This TCR was recovered from a human donor in good health. The CDR3 reads CATSGASGRADTQYF. CDR3 in DNA: TGTGCCACCAGTGGGGCTAGCGGCCGCGCAGATACGCAGTATTTT.